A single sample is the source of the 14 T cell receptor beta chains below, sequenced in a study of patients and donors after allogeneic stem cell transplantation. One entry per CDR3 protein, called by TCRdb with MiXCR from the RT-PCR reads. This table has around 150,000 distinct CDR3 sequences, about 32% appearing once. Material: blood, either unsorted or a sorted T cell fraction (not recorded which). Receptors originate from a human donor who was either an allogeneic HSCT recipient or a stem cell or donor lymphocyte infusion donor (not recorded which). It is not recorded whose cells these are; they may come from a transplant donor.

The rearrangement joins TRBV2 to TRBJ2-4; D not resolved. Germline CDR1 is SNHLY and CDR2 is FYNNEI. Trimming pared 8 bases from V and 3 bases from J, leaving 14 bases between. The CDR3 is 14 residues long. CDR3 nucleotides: TGTGCCAGCCTGGGTGGAGTCGGCAAAAACATTCAGTACTTC. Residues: CASLGGVGKNIQYF.

CDR3 amino acids: CASSSWTVNTGELFF. The CDR3 DNA sequence: TGTGCCAGCAGCTCCTGGACAGTGAACACCGGGGAGCTGTTTTTT. The chain recombines TRBV7-9 with TRBJ2-2, with D tentatively TRBD1 (6 bases). Trimming removed 4 bases at V and 1 base at J, with 10 bases between. Looked up from germline, CDR1 is SEHNR and CDR2 is FQNEAQ (reference sequence). The CDR3 runs 15 residues.

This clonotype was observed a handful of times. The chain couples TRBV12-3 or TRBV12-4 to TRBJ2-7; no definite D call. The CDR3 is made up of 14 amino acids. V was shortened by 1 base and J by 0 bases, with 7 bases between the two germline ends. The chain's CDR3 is CASSLDGVSYEQYF. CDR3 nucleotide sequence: TGTGCCAGCAGTTTAGACGGTGTCTCCTACGAGCAGTACTTC.

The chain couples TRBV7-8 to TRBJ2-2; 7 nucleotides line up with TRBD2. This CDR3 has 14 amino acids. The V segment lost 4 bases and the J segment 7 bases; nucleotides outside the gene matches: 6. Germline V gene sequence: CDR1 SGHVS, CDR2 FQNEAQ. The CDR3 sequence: CASSWTRGHGELFF. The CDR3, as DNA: TGTGCCAGCAGCTGGACTAGAGGGCACGGGGAGCTGTTTTTT.

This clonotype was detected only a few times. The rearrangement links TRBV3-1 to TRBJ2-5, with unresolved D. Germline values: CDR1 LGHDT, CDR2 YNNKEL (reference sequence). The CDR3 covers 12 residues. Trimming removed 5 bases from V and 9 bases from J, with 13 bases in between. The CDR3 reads CASSFLGQAQYF. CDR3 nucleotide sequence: TGTGCCAGCAGCTTTCTCGGCCAAGCCCAGTACTTC.

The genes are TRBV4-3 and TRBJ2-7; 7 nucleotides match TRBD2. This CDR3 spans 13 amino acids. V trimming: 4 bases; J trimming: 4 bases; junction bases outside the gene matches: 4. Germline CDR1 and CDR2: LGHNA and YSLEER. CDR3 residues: CASSPFGGYEQYF. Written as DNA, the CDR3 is TGCGCCAGCAGCCCCTTCGGGGGGTACGAGCAGTACTTC.

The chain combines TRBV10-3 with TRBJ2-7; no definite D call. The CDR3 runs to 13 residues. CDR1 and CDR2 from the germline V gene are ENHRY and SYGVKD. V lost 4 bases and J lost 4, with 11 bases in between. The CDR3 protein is CAISVGVGYEQYF. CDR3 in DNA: TGTGCCATCAGTGTAGGTGTAGGTTACGAGCAGTACTTC.

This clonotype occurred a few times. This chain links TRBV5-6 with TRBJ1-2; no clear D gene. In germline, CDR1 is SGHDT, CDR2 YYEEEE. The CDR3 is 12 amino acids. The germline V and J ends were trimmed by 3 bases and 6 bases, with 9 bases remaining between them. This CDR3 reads CASSSMGDGYTF. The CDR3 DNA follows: TGTGCCAGCAGCTCCATGGGAGATGGCTACACCTTC. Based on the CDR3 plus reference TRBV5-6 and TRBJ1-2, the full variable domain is DAGVTQSPTHLIKTRGQQVTLRCSPKSGHDTVSWYQQALGQGPQFIFQYYEEEERQRGNFPDRFSGHQFPNYSSELNVNALLLGDSALYLCASSSMGDGYTFGSGTRLTVV.

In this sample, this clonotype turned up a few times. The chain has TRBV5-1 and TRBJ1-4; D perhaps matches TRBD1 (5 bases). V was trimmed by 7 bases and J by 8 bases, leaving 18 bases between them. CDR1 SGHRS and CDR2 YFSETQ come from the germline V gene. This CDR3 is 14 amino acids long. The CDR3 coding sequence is TGCGCCAGCGGAACCGGGACTGTGGGAGAAAAACTGTTTTTT. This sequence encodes CASGTGTVGEKLFF. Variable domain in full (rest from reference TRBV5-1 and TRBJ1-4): KAGVTQTPRYLIKTRGQQVTLSCSPISGHRSVSWYQQTPGQGLQFLFEYFSETQRNKGNFPGRFSGRQFSNSRSEMNVSTLELGDSALYLCASGTGTVGEKLFFGSGTQLSVL.

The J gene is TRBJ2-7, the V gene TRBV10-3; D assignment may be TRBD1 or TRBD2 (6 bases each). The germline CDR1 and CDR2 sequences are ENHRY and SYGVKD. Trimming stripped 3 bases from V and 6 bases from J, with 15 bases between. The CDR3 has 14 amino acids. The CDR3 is CAISDGRGAGEQYF. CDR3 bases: TGTGCCATCAGTGACGGCAGGGGAGCGGGCGAGCAGTACTTC.

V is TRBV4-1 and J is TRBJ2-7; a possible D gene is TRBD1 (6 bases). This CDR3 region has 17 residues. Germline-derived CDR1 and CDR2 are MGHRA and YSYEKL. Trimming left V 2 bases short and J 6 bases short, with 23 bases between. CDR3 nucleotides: TGCGCCAGCAGCCAATTAGATCTCAGGGACACCTTCGCCGAGCAGTACTTC. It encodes CASSQLDLRDTFAEQYF.

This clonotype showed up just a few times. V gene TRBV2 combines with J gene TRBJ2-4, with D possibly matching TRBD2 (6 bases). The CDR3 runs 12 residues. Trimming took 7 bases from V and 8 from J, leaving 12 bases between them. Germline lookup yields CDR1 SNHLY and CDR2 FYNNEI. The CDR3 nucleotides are TGTGCCAGCATGGGCGGGATAGACATTCAGTACTTC. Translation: CASMGGIDIQYF. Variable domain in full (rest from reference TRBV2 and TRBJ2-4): EPEVTQTPSHQVTQMGQEVILRCVPISNHLYFYWYRQILGQKVEFLVSFYNNEISEKSEIFDDQFSVERPDGSNFTLKIRSTKLEDSAMYFCASMGGIDIQYFGAGTRLSVL.

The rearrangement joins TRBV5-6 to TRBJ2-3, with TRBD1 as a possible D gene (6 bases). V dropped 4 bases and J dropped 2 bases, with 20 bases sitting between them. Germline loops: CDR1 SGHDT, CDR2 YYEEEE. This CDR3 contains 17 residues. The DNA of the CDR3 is TGTGCCAGCAGCACCCCACCGGAGGACAGACTCACAGATACGCAGTATTTT. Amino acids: CASSTPPEDRLTDTQYF.

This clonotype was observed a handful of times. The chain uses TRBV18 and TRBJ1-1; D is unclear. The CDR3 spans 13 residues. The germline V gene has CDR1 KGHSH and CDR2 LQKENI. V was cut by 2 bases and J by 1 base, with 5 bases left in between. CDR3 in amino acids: CASSPTTNTEAFF. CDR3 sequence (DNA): TGTGCCAGCTCACCAACAACGAACACTGAAGCTTTCTTT.